The T cell receptor beta chain described here comes from a study of T cells after yellow fever vaccination. Study-wide context: Fractions of low cell number were prepared using SMART-Seq v4 Ultra Low Input.

Whole-study results and caveats: Few clonotypes appeared in both CD4 and CD8 compartments. Clones from primary vaccination mostly reappeared after the booster (around 96% CD4, approximately 91% CD8). Within FACS-sorted repertoires, abundant clonotypes contaminating from the bulk population could be present.

In TCRdb, the 5' RACE reads were re-called with MiXCR into one record per CDR3 protein. This table holds 500,000 to 550,000 distinct CDR3 sequences, less than 25% found once. In the case of this clonotype: The target antigen is unknown.

Germline V gene sequence: CDR1 KGHSH, CDR2 LQKENI. The CDR3 length is 15 residues. The V gene lost 1 base and the J gene lost 0 bases, with 4 bases spanning the gap. The source material was PBMCs, sampled about 20 days after the first yellow fever vaccination. This receptor was taken from a man younger than 35 who received the YFV17D yellow fever vaccine. The V call is TRBV18, the J call TRBJ2-6; the D is unclear. The DNA of the CDR3 is TGTGCCAGCTCACCACAGGCCTCTGGGGCCAACGTCCTGACTTTC. This encodes CASSPQASGANVLTF.